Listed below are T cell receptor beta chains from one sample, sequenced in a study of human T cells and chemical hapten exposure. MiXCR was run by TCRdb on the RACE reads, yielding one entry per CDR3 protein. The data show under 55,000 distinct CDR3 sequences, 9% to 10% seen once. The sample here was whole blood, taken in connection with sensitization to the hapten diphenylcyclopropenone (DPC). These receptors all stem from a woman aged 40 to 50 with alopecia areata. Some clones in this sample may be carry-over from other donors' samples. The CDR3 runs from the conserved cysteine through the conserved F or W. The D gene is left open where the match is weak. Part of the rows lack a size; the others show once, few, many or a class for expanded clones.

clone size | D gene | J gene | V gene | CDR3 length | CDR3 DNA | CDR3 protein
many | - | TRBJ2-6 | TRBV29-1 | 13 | TGCAGCGTCTACGCCTCTGGGGCCAACGTCCTGACTTTC | CSVYASGANVLTF
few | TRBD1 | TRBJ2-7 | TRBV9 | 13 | TGTGCCAGCAGCGCTCAGGGGGCTTACGAGCAGTACTTC | CASSAQGAYEQYF
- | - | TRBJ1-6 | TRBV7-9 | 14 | TGTGCCAGCACCCCGGGACGGCAAAATTCACCCCTCCACTTT | CASTPGRQNSPLHF
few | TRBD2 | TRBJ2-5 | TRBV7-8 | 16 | TGTGCCAGCAGCTTAGTAAGAGCGGGGGGGCCGGAGACCCAGTACTTC | CASSLVRAGGPETQYF
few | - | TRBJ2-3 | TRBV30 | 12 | TGTGCCTGGAGTGGCGTTGCGGATACGCAGTATTTT | CAWSGVADTQYF
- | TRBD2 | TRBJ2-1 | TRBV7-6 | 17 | TGTGCCAGCAGCACCGGACTAGCGGGGGAAGTGGGAAATGAGCAGTTCTTC | CASSTGLAGEVGNEQFF
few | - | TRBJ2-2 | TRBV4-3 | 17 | TGCGCCAGCAGCCAAGAGGCGGCCAGGGGCAACACCGGGGAGCTGTTTTTT | CASSQEAARGNTGELFF
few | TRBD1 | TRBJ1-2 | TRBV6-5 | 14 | TGTGCCAGCGGCACAGGGGGCCTCGACTATGGCTACACCTTC | CASGTGGLDYGYTF
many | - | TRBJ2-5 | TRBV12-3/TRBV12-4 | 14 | TGTGCCAGCAGTTTAGAGGCGGGGGCAGAGACCCAGTACTTC | CASSLEAGAETQYF
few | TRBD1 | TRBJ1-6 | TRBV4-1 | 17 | TGCGCCAGCAGCCAACCGAGGACAGGGGTGTATAATTCACCCCTCCACTTT | CASSQPRTGVYNSPLHF
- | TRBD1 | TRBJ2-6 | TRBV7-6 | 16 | TGTGCCAGCAGCGATTACAGGGGCTCTGGGGCCAACGTCCTGACTTTC | CASSDYRGSGANVLTF
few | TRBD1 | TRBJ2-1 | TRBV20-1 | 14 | TGCAGTGCTAGAGATAGGACAGGCTACAATGAGCAGTTCTTC | CSARDRTGYNEQFF
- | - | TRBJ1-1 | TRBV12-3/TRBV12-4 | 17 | TGTGCCAGCAGTACCCGGGACGGACTAGGTCGGGACACTGAAGCTTTCTTT | CASSTRDGLGRDTEAFF
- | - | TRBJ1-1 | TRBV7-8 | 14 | TGTGCCAGCAGCCAGAGCGATGCGAACACTGAAGCTTTCTTT | CASSQSDANTEAFF
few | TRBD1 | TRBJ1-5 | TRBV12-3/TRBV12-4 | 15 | TGTGCCAGCAGCCCCTCCGGGACAGGGAGTCAGCCCCAGCATTTT | CASSPSGTGSQPQHF
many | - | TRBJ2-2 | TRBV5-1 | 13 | TGCGCCAGCAGCTTGGTGTTCGCCGGGGAGCTGTTTTTT | CASSLVFAGELFF
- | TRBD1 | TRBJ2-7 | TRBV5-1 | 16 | TGCGCCAGCAGCTCCAGACCCCGGGACAGGGTGGACGAGCAGTACTTC | CASSSRPRDRVDEQYF
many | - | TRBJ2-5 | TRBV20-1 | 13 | TGCAGTGCCAGAGCGGTGGGTGAAGAGACCCAGTACTTC | CSARAVGEETQYF
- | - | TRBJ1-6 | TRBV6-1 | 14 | TGTGCCTCGGACAGTAGCTCCTATAATTCACCCCTCCACTTT | CASDSSSYNSPLHF
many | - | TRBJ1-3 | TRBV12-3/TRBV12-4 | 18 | TGTGCCAGCAGTTTAGCCCGACCGATGTCCTCCTCTGGAAACACCATATATTTT | CASSLARPMSSSGNTIYF
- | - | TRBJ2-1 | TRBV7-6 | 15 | TGTGCCAGCAGCTTAGCGGGGCCAAGCTACAATGAGCAGTTCTTC | CASSLAGPSYNEQFF
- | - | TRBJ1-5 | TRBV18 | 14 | TGTGCCAGCTCACCCCCGGGATTCGATCAGCCCCAGCATTTT | CASSPPGFDQPQHF
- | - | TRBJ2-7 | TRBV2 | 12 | TGTGCCAGTCAGACAGATTTCTACGAGCAGTACTTC | CASQTDFYEQYF
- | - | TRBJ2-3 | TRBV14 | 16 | TGTGCCAGCAGCCAAGGGAGGCGGGGGCGCTTAGATACGCAGTATTTT | CASSQGRRGRLDTQYF
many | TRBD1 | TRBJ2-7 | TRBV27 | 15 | TGTGCCAGCAGTTTATGGGCAGGGGACAGAGACGAGCAGTACTTC | CASSLWAGDRDEQYF
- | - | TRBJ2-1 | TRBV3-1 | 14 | TGTGCCAGCAGGGACAGTAAAAGAGGCAAGGAGCAGTTCTTC | CASRDSKRGKEQFF
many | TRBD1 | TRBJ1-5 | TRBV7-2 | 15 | TGTGCCAGCAAGATAGACAGGGGGTCCAATCAGCCCCAGCATTTT | CASKIDRGSNQPQHF
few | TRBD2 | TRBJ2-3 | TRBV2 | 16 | TGTGCCAGCAGTTTAAAACTAGCGGGGTCTTCAGATACGCAGTATTTT | CASSLKLAGSSDTQYF
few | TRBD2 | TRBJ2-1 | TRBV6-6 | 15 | TGTGCCAGCAGCCTTAGCGGGGCCGGGGGAAATGAGCAGTTCTTC | CASSLSGAGGNEQFF
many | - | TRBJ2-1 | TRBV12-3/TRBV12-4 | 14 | TGTGCCAGCACTTGGGGGAGCTCCTACAATGAGCAGTTCTTC | CASTWGSSYNEQFF
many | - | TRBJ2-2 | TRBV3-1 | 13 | TGTGCCAGCAGCCAAGTGGGGGCCGGGGAGCTGTTTTTT | CASSQVGAGELFF
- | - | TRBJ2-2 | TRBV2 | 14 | TGTGCCAGCAGCGTAACCAGGGACACCGGGGAGCTGTTTTTT | CASSVTRDTGELFF
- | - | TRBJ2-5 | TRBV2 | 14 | TGTGCCAGCAGCCTGCTCCGGGGCCAAGAGACCCAGTACTTC | CASSLLRGQETQYF
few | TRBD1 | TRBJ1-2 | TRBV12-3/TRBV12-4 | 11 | TGTGCCAGCAACCCGACAGGGATTCATACCTTC | CASNPTGIHTF
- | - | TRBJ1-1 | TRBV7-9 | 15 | TGTGCCAGCAGCAAGGGACAAGGAATGAACACTGAAGCTTTCTTT | CASSKGQGMNTEAFF
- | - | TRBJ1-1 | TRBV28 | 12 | TGTGCCAGCAGTCCTCGACTCACTGAAGCTTTCTTT | CASSPRLTEAFF
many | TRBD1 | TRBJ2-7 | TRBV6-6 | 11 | TGTGCCAGCAGCACAGGGGTCGAGCAGTACTTC | CASSTGVEQYF
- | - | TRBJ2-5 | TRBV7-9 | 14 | TGTGCCAGCAGCTTAGCTTCAGGGAGGCAGACCCAGTACTTC | CASSLASGRQTQYF
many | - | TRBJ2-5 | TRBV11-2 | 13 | TGTGCCAGCACCCGACTGGCACAAGAGACCCAGTACTTC | CASTRLAQETQYF
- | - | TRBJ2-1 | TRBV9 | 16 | TGTGCCAGCAGCTCCGGGACCATCTCTAGGGGGAATGAGCAGTTCTTC | CASSSGTISRGNEQFF
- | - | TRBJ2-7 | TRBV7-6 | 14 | TGTGCCAGCAGCTTAAGCAGGACCGCCTACGAGCAGTACTTC | CASSLSRTAYEQYF
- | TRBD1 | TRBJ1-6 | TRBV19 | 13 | TGTGCCAGCTGGGGACAGGGACATTCACCCCTCCACTTT | CASWGQGHSPLHF
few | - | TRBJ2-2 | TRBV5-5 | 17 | TGTGCCAGCAGCTTGGCCCCGCCAGGGGGGGTCACCGGGGAGCTGTTTTTT | CASSLAPPGGVTGELFF
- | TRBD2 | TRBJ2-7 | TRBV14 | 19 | TGTGCCAGCAGCCCCCGGCCCAGGACTAGCGGGGGAACCGTCTACGAGCAGTACTTC | CASSPRPRTSGGTVYEQYF
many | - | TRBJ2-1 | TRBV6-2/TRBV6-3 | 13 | TGTGCCAGCAGTCAGGGGCGTAGAAATGAGCAGTTCTTC | CASSQGRRNEQFF
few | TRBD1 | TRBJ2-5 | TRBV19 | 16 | TGTGCCAGTAGTAGCCCCCCGGACAGGGCGGAAGAGACCCAGTACTTC | CASSSPPDRAEETQYF
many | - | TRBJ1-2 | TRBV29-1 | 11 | TGCAGCGTTGAAGCCGGCCATGGCTACACCTTC | CSVEAGHGYTF
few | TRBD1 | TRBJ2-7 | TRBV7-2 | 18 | TGTGCCAGCAGCTCCCAGGCTCGAGGGACAGGGGGCGAAGTAGTGCAGTACTTC | CASSSQARGTGGEVVQYF
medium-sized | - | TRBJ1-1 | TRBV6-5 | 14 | TGTGCCAGCAGTTACTCGACGGGGGGCACTGAAGCTTTCTTT | CASSYSTGGTEAFF
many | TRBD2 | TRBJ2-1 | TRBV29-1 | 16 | TGCAGCGTTGAAGATCGGGCTAGCGGACCCTACAATGAGCAGTTCTTC | CSVEDRASGPYNEQFF
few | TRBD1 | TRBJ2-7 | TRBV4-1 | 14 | TGCGCCAGCACCATCGGGACAGGGATGGGGGAGCAGTACTTC | CASTIGTGMGEQYF
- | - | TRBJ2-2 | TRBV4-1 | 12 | TGCGCCAGCAGCCTGACCCGTGAGGAGCTGTTTTTT | CASSLTREELFF
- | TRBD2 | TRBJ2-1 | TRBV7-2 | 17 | TGTGCCAGCATCCCACGCAACGTCGGGGGGGCTTTCGGGGAGCAGTTCTTC | CASIPRNVGGAFGEQFF
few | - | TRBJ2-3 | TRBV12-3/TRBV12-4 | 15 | TGTGCCAGCAGTCCGGACTTGCCTGGCACAGATACGCAGTATTTT | CASSPDLPGTDTQYF